The sequence of this TCR beta chain was determined in a study of blood T cells in healthy people across ages. This CDR3 comprises 11 residues. Between the trimmed V and J ends, which lost 7 bases and 5 bases, there was a span of 9 bases. CDR1 DFQATT and CDR2 SNEGSKA come from the germline V gene (reference sequence). Regarding this clonotype: The antigen is undetermined.

Findings of the study overall: Measured against age, TCR beta diversity per million T cells decreased in a roughly linear manner.

The sample providers were healthy Caucasian people from Russia, aged about 6 to 95. Sample-barcoded 5' priming and a J-beta primer mix drove a second PCR of roughly 7 to 11 cycles. Every molecule of cDNA carried a tag from a template-switch adaptor with 12 random nucleotides. TCRdb processed the 5' RACE reads anew with MiXCR; each CDR3 protein has one entry. The profile covers under 1,000,000 distinct CDR3 sequences, with 35% to 40% appearing a single time and over 10% taken by the ten largest. This clonotype was sampled from a man younger than 35 in good health. This sequence joins TRBV20-1 and TRBJ2-1, with D perhaps matching TRBD2 (6 bases). Sample: blood. Written as DNA, the CDR3 is TGCAGTGGGGACTGGGACAATGAGCAGTTCTTC. Protein product: CSGDWDNEQFF.